This entry lists 4 T cell receptor beta chains sequenced from one sample in a study of cytomegalovirus exposure and HLA in healthy donors. The PCR ran on 60 Vbeta and 13 Jbeta primers. The method was immunoSEQ multiplex PCR; TCRdb's version includes in-frame clones alone and lacks a portion of them. In all, the sample yields tens of thousands of clones. Specimen: PBMCs. The receptor set was obtained from a woman aged 35 to 49 in good health and CMV-seropositive.

This chain joins TRBV5-4 and TRBJ2-7, with 8 bases lining up with TRBD2. The J segment lost 11 bases and the V segment lost 2 bases, leaving 9 bases of the junction unmatched. CDR1 and CDR2 (germline): SGHNT, YYREEE (reference sequence). The CDR3 covers 13 residues. CDR3 protein: CASSFSGGPKEYF. The CDR3 DNA is TGTGCCAGCAGCTTCTCGGGAGGGCCAAAGGAGTACTTC.

In DNA form, the CDR3 reads TGTGCCAGCAGTTACTCAGGGGGCGGTTGGGGCTACACCTTC. Encoded protein: CASSYSGGGWGYTF. The chain is built from TRBV6-5 and TRBJ1-2; 7 nucleotides align to TRBD1. From germline, CDR1 is MNHEY and CDR2 SVGAGI. The CDR3 spans 14 residues. Trimming at V came to 0 bases and at J to 8 bases, leaving 6 bases not matched to a gene.

This rearrangement joins TRBV7-9 to TRBJ1-5; D remains unclear. V was trimmed by 1 base and J by 9 bases, leaving 7 bases between them. From germline, CDR1 is SEHNR and CDR2 FQNEAQ (reference sequence). The CDR3 sequence is 12 residues long. CDR3 in amino acids: CASSLGELPQHF. The DNA for the CDR3 is TGTGCCAGCAGCTTAGGGGAGCTGCCCCAGCATTTT. Combining the CDR3 with reference TRBV7-9 and TRBJ1-5 gives the whole variable domain DTGVSQNPRHKITKRGQNVTFRCDPISEHNRLYWYRQTLGQGPEFLTYFQNEAQLEKSRLLSDRFSAERPKGSFSTLEIQRTEQGDSAMYLCASSLGELPQHFGDGTRLSIL.

This sequence joins TRBV30 and TRBJ2-2; 9 bases are shared with TRBD1. This CDR3 is built from 14 residues. V was clipped by 5 bases and J by 4 bases; unmatched bases: 5. Germline V gene data show CDR1 as GTSNPN and CDR2 as SVGIG (reference sequence). Here the CDR3 reads CAWVDRGITGELFF. The CDR3 DNA sequence: TGTGCCTGGGTTGACAGGGGGATCACCGGGGAGCTGTTTTTT. Filled out from reference TRBV30 and TRBJ2-2, the complete variable domain reads SQTIHQWPATLVQPVGSPLSLECTVEGTSNPNLYWYRQAAGRGLQLLFYSVGIGQISSEVPQNLSASRPQDRQFILSSKKLLLSDSGFYLCAWVDRGITGELFFGEGSRLTVL.